This entry concerns a single TCR beta chain. The junction departs from the called germline gene at one end, perhaps through a read error. The data originate from a study of T cell changes during pregnancy in multiple sclerosis. Libraries were prepared by immunoSEQ multiplex PCR; TCRdb keeps only in-frame clonotypes and omits some of them. In the table there are approximately 60,000 clones, roughly nine tenths of which are singletons. The material sequenced was peripheral blood, taken before pregnancy. The sequence was collected from a female donor with multiple sclerosis, enrolled in a pregnancy study.

The CDR3 here is CASSMGQGNYEQYF. Here the CDR3 DNA reads TGTGCTAGCAGCATGGGACAGGGAAACTACGAGCAGTACTTC. The rearrangement joins TRBV7-7 to TRBJ2-7, with TRBD1 identical over 9 bases. This CDR3 contains 14 residues. The V gene's germline CDR1 is SSHAT and CDR2 FNYEAQ (reference sequence). Drawing the rest from reference TRBV7-7 and TRBJ2-7, the complete variable domain is GAGVSQSPRYKVTKRGQDVTLRCDPISSHATLYWYQQALGQGPEFLTYFNYEAQPDKSGLPSDRFSAERPEGSISTLTIQRTEQRDSAMYRCASSMGQGNYEQYFGPGTRLTVT.